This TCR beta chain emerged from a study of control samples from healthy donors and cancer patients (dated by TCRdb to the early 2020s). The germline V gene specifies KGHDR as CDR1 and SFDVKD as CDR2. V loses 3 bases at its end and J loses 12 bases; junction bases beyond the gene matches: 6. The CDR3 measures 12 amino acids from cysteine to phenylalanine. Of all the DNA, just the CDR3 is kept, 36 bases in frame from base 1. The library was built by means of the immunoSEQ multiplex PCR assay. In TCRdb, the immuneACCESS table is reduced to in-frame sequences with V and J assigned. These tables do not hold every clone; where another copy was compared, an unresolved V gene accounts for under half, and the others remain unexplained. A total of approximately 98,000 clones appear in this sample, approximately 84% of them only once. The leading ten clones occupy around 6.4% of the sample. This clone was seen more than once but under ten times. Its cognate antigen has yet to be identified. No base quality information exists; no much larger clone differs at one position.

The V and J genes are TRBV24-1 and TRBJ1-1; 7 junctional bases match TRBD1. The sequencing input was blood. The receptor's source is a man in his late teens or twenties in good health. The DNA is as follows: TGTGCCACCAGTGATACAGGGGTTAGATCTTTCTTT. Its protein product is CATSDTGVRSFF.